This T cell receptor (beta chain) derives from a study of breast tumors, draining lymph nodes, adjacent tissues. Findings and caveats of the study: Tumor TCR diversity was below lymph nodes but above nontumor tissue. Luminal-like breast cancer showed significantly greater tumor-nontumor repertoire similarity than basal-like breast cancer did.

Axillary draining lymph nodes of breast cancer patients supplied the node samples. TCRdb reprocessed the multiplex PCR reads with MiXCR, giving one entry per CDR3 protein. The repertoire consists of about 130,000 distinct CDR3 sequences, with less than 20% occurring once and the leading ten covering roughly 3.6%. This clonotype was seen at least ten times. The antigen remains undetermined. One end of the junction does not line up with germline, which may come from a read error. Germline V gives CDR1 SSHAT, CDR2 FNYEAQ (reference sequence). The CDR3 has 13 amino acids. The V call is TRBV7-7, the J call TRBJ2-7; a weak D match, TRBD2 (5 bases). Specimen: axillary lymph node tissue. The receptor was derived from a female donor with breast cancer. Some clones in this sample may be carry-over from other donors' samples. DNA for the CDR3: TGTGCTAGCAGCTTGGGCCGGGGTTACGAGCAGTACTTC. This sequence encodes CASSLGRGYEQYF.